A selection of T cell receptor beta chains follows, all from one sample in a study of T cell responses to AZD1222 COVID-19 vaccine. Here immunoSEQ multiplex PCR was the method, and the copy in TCRdb shows in-frame clones only, minus some. The table has some 200,000 clones, 91% seen once. Sequences were derived from peripheral blood, sampled 28 days after the second AZD1222 dose. These receptors came from an adult who received the AZD1222 COVID-19 vaccine. Each CDR3 is given with its conserved first and last residue. A D gene is named only where the DNA matches it firmly. Only some rows state a clone size, as once, few, many or a class for expanded clones.

j_call d_call v_call clone_size cdr3_nt cdr3_aa
TRBJ1-1 - TRBV4-2 - TGTGCCAGCAGCCAAGAAGGATGGGGCTCACTTTCCATGAACACTGAAGCTTTCTTT CASSQEGWGSLSMNTEAFF
TRBJ2-3 - TRBV28 - TGTGCCAGCAGTCCGAGGGGCGTAAAACGGACAGATACGCAGTATTTT CASSPRGVKRTDTQYF
TRBJ2-3 TRBD2 TRBV10-3 - TGTGCCATCTTGCGGGAGAGTAGCACAGATACGCAGTATTTT CAILRESSTDTQYF
TRBJ2-2 - TRBV7-9 once TGTGGGCGGGACGGTTACACCGGGGAGCTGTTTTTT CGRDGYTGELFF
TRBJ1-1 - TRBV19 - TGTGCCAGTAGTATCCGGGGTCCACAGGTCACTGAAGCTTTCTTT CASSIRGPQVTEAFF
TRBJ1-2 - TRBV11-3 - TGTGCCAGCAGCCCCATGGGGCCTTACTATGGCTACACCTTC CASSPMGPYYGYTF
TRBJ1-6 TRBD1 TRBV6-2/TRBV6-3 - TGTGCCAGCAGTTACTATGGGACAGGGAACAATTCACCCCTCCACTTT CASSYYGTGNNSPLHF
TRBJ1-4 TRBD1 TRBV6-6 - TGTGCCAGCAGTGATCCGACAGGGGTTAATGAAAAACTGTTTTTT CASSDPTGVNEKLFF
TRBJ1-6 TRBD1 TRBV6-5 - TGTGCCAGCAGCAAGACAGGGGACAATTCACCCCTCCACTTT CASSKTGDNSPLHF
TRBJ2-1 TRBD2 TRBV11-2 - TGTGCCAGCAGCTCGGGACTAGCGAAAAGGGGTGAGCAGTTCTTC CASSSGLAKRGEQFF
TRBJ2-1 - TRBV2 once TGTGCCAGCAGTGGGGTCACGGAAACCCACAATGAGCAGTTCTTC CASSGVTETHNEQFF
TRBJ2-7 - TRBV28 - TGTGCCAGCAATCCGGGACCTGGGGGGGAGCAGTACTTC CASNPGPGGEQYF
TRBJ1-4 - TRBV5-1 - TGCGCCAGCAGCCCCCAGGGGAGCACTAATGAAAAACTGTTTTTT CASSPQGSTNEKLFF
TRBJ1-5 - TRBV21-1 - TGTGCCAGCAGCAAAGAGACAGGGGGCGAGGAAAATCAGCCCCAGCATTTT CASSKETGGEENQPQHF
TRBJ1-2 - TRBV10-2 once TGCGCCAGCAGTGAGTATTACGGACTGACGTCCCATGGCTACACCTTC CASSEYYGLTSHGYTF
TRBJ1-2 - TRBV9 - TGTGCCAGCAGCGTGGAGGAGGGCTATGGCTACACCTTC CASSVEEGYGYTF
TRBJ1-5 - TRBV28 - TGTGCCAGCAGTTTAGAGGGGTTCAATCAGCCCCAGCATTTT CASSLEGFNQPQHF
TRBJ2-7 - TRBV25-1 - TGTGCCAGCAGTGAATCCCGAAAGGGCTCCTACGAGCAGTACTTC CASSESRKGSYEQYF
TRBJ1-1 TRBD1 TRBV19 - TGTGCCAGTAGTACGGGACAGGGCGGTGATCGGGGCACTGAAGCTTTCTTT CASSTGQGGDRGTEAFF
TRBJ1-2 - TRBV2 - TGTGCCAGCACGAAGGGCAGGGCCTTATTTAACTATGGCTACACCTTC CASTKGRALFNYGYTF
TRBJ1-1 TRBD1 TRBV2 - TGTGCCAGCTTTGAAAGGGACAGGGGCACTGAAGCTTTCTTT CASFERDRGTEAFF
TRBJ2-6 TRBD1 TRBV27 - TGTGCCAGCAGCTCGAGGACAGGGGGCGAAAGGCCCTCTGGGGCCAACGTCCTGACTTTC CASSSRTGGERPSGANVLTF
TRBJ1-1 TRBD1 TRBV18 - TGTGCCAGCTCAGGGGGACAGGATGAAGCTTTCTTT CASSGGQDEAFF
TRBJ1-5 - TRBV19 - TGTGCCGGCCGACAGTCAAGCAATAGCAATCAGCCCCAGCATTTT CAGRQSSNSNQPQHF
TRBJ2-3 TRBD2 TRBV9 - TGTGCCAGCAGGGCGGGAGGAGGGGATACGCAGTATTTT CASRAGGGDTQYF
TRBJ2-6 - TRBV6-1 - TGTGCCAGCAGTGAAGCGGGGTATGGGGCCAACGTCCTGACTTTC CASSEAGYGANVLTF
TRBJ1-1 TRBD1 TRBV5-8 - TGTGCCAGCAGCTTGGCCGTTACAGGGGGCATGAACACTGAAGCTTTCTTT CASSLAVTGGMNTEAFF
TRBJ1-1 - TRBV2 - TGTGCCAGCAGTGAAGCTAGGGCCCTCGCTGAAGCTTTCTTT CASSEARALAEAFF
TRBJ2-7 TRBD2 TRBV6-5 - TGTGCCAGCAGTATGGGGACTAGTAATTTCCACGAGCAGTACTTC CASSMGTSNFHEQYF
TRBJ1-6 - TRBV28 - TGTGCCAGCTCAACGGGTAATTCACCCCTCCACTTT CASSTGNSPLHF
TRBJ2-7 - TRBV9 few TGTGCCAGCAGCGAGACAGGAGCCTACGAGCAGTACTTC CASSETGAYEQYF
TRBJ1-5 - TRBV7-2 - TGTGCCAGCGGGGAGCGTATGGACACCACGGGACAGCCCCAGCATTTT CASGERMDTTGQPQHF
TRBJ2-1 TRBD2 TRBV20-1 - TGCAGTGCTAGTGGAACCGGGCGAGGACTAGCGGAGGACAATGAGCAGTTCTTC CSASGTGRGLAEDNEQFF
TRBJ2-1 TRBD2 TRBV4-1 - TGCGCCAGTGAGCGGGAGAGCTCCTACAATGAGCAGTTCTTC CASERESSYNEQFF
TRBJ2-1 - TRBV24-1 once TGTGCCACCAGTGATCCGACAGCTAGGGGGAGGGATGAGCAGTTCTTC CATSDPTARGRDEQFF
TRBJ1-2 TRBD1 TRBV19 - TGTGCCAGTAGTGCGGGACAGGGGGCGACCGACTATGGCTACACCTTC CASSAGQGATDYGYTF
TRBJ1-5 TRBD1 TRBV19 - TGTGCCAGTAGTACTTTCGGGACAGGGACCGATAGCAATCAGCCCCAGCATTTT CASSTFGTGTDSNQPQHF
TRBJ2-1 TRBD2 TRBV2 - TGTGCCAGCAGTGCAGGACTAGCGGCCAACAATGAGCAGTTCTTC CASSAGLAANNEQFF
TRBJ2-7 - TRBV27 - TGTGCCAGCAGTTTATCGGGGCAGTTCTACGAGCAGTACTTC CASSLSGQFYEQYF